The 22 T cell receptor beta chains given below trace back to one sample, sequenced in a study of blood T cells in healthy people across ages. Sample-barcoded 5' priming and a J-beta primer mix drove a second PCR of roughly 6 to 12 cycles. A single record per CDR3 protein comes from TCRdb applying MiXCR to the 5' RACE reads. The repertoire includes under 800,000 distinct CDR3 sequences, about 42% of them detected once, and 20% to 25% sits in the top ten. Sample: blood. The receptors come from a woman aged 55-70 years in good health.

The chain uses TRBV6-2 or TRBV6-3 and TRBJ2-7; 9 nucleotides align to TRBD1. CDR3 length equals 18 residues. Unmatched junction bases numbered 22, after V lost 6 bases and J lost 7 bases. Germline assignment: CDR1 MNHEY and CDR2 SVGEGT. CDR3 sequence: CASSPIRYASDRGNEQYF. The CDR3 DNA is TGTGCCAGCAGCCCAATTCGCTATGCCTCGGACAGGGGAAATGAGCAGTACTTC.

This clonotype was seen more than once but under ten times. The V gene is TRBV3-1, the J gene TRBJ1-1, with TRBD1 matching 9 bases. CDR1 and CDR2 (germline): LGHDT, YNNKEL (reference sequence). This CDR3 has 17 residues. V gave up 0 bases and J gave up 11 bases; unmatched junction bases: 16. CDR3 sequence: CASSQDLGAGGTGHAFF. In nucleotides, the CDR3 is TGTGCCAGCAGCCAAGACTTGGGGGCAGGCGGGACAGGGCATGCTTTCTTT. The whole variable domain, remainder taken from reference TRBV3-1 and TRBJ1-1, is DTAVSQTPKYLVTQMGNDKSIKCEQNLGHDTMYWYKQDSKKFLKIMFSYNNKELIINETVPNRFSPKSPDKAHLNLHINSLELGDSAVYFCASSQDLGAGGTGHAFFGQGTRLTVV.

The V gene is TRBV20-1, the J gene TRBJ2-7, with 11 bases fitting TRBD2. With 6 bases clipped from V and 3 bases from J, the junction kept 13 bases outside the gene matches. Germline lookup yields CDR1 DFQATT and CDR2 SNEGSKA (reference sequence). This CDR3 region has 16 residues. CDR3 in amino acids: CSARDSTSGSFYEQYF. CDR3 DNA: TGCAGTGCGCGCGACTCAACTAGCGGGAGCTTCTACGAGCAGTACTTC.

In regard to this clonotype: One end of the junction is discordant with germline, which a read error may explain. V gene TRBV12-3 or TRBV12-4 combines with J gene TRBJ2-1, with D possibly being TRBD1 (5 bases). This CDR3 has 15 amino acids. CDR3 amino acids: CASTHPLGQNNEQLF. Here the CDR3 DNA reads TGTGCCAGCACCCACCCCTTGGGGCAAAACAATGAGCAGCTCTTC.

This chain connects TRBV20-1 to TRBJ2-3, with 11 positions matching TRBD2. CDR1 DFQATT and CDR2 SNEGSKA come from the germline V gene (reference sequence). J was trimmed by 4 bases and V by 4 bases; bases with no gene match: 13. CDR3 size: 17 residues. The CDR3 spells CSAILNLAGGDADTQYF. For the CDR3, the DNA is TGCAGTGCTATCCTAAACCTAGCGGGGGGAGACGCAGATACGCAGTATTTT.

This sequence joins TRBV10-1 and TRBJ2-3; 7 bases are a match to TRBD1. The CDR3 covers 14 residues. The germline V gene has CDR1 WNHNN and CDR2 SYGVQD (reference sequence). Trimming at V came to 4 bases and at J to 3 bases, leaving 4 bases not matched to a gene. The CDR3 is CASSGPGGTDTQYF. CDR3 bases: TGCGCCAGCAGTGGCCCAGGGGGAACAGATACGCAGTATTTT.

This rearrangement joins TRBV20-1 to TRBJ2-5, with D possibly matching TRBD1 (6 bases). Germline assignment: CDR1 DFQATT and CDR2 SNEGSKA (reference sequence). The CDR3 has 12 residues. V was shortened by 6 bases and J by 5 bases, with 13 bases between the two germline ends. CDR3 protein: CSAPPRGETQYF. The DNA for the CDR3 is TGCAGTGCGCCCCCGAGGGGGGAGACCCAGTACTTC.

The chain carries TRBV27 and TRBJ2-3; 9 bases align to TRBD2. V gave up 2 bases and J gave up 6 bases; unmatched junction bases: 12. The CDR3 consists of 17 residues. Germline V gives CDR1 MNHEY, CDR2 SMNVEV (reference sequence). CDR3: CASSLAVAGGPTDTQYF. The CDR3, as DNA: TGTGCCAGCAGTTTAGCCGTCGCGGGGGGGCCAACCGATACGCAGTATTTT.

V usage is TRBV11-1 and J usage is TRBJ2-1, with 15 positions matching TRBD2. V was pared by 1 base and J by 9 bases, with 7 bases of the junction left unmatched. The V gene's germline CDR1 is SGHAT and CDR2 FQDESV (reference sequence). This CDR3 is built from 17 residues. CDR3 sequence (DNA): TGTGCCAGCAGCTTAGGTGGACTAGCGGGGGGGCCCGGTGAGCAGTTCTTC. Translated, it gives CASSLGGLAGGPGEQFF.

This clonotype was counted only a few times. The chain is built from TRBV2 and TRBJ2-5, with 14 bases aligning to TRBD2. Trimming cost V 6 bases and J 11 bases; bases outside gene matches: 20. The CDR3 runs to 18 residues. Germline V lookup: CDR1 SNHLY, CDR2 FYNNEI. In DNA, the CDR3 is TGTGCCAGCAGCAAAGGGACTAGCGGGAGAACTCAATTCAATGAGCAGTACTTC. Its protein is CASSKGTSGRTQFNEQYF. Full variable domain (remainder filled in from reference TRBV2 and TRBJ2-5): EPEVTQTPSHQVTQMGQEVILRCVPISNHLYFYWYRQILGQKVEFLVSFYNNEISEKSEIFDDQFSVERPDGSNFTLKIRSTKLEDSAMYFCASSKGTSGRTQFNEQYFGPGTRLLVL.

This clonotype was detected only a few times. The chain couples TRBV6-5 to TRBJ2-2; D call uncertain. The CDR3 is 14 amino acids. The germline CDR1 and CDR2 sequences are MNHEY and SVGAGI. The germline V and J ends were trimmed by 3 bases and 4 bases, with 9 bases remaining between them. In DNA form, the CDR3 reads TGTGCCAGCAGTTATTCCCCCGTCACCGGGGAGCTGTTTTTT. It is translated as CASSYSPVTGELFF.

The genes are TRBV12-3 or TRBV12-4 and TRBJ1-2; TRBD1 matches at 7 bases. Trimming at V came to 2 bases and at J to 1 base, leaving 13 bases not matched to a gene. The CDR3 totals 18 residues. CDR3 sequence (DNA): TGTGCCAGCAGTTTAACATCCCCTGACAGGGCCATTAACTATGGCTACACCTTC. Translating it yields CASSLTSPDRAINYGYTF.

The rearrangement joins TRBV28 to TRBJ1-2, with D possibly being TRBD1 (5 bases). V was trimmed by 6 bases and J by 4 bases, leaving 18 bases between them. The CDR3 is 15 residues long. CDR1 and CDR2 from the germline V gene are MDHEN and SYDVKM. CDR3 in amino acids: CASSPHGAETYGYTF. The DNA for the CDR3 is TGTGCCAGCAGCCCTCATGGGGCAGAAACCTATGGCTACACCTTC.

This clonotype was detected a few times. CDR3: CASSLGREGHEQYF. DNA for the CDR3: TGTGCCAGCAGCTTAGGGCGGGAGGGCCACGAGCAGTACTTC. The chain joins TRBV7-2 to TRBJ2-7, with 9 positions matching TRBD2. V lost 1 base to trimming and J lost 5 bases; unmatched junction nucleotides: 3. Germline CDR1 and CDR2: SGHTA and FQGNSA. The CDR3 is 14 amino acids. Filled out from reference TRBV7-2 and TRBJ2-7, the complete variable domain reads GAGVSQSPSNKVTEKGKDVELRCDPISGHTALYWYRQSLGQGLEFLIYFQGNSAPDKSGLPSDRFSAERTGGSVSTLTIQRTQQEDSAVYLCASSLGREGHEQYFGPGTRLTVT.

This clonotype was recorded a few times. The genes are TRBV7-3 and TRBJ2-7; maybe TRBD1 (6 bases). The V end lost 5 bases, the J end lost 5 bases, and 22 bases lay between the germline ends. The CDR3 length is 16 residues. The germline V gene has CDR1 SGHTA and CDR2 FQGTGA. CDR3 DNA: TGTGCCAGCAGCCCTTTAACAGCTTTACAGGGAGACGAGCAGTACTTC. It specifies CASSPLTALQGDEQYF.

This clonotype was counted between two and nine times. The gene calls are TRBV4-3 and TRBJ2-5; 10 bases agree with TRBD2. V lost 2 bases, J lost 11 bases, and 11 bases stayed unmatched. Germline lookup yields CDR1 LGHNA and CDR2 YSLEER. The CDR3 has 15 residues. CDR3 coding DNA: TGCGCCAGCAGCCAACCTAGCGGGGGCCTCAATGAGCAGTACTTC. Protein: CASSQPSGGLNEQYF.

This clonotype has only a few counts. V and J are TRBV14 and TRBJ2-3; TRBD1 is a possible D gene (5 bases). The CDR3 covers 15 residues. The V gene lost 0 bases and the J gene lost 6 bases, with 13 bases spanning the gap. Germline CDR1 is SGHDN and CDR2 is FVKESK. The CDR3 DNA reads TGTGCCAGCAGCCAAGATAGCCCCCACAGGGATACGCAGTATTTT. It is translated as CASSQDSPHRDTQYF.

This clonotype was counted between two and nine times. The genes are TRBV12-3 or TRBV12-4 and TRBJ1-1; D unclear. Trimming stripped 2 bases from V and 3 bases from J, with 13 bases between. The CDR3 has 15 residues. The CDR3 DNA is TGTGCCAGCAGTTTATACGAGGGCAAGGACACTGAAGCTTTCTTT. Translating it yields CASSLYEGKDTEAFF.

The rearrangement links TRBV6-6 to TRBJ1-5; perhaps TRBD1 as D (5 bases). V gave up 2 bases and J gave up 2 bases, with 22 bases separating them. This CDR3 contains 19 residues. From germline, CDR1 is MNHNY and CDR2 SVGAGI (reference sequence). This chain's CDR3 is CASSYGEPWGGYGNQPQHF. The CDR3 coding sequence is TGTGCCAGCAGTTACGGGGAACCCTGGGGGGGGTACGGCAATCAGCCCCAGCATTTT.

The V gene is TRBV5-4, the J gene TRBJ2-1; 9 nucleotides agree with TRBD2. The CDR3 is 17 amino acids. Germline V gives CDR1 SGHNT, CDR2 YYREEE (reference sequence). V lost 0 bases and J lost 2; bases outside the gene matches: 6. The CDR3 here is CASSLEGRGRAYNEQFF. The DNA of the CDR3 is TGTGCCAGCAGCTTGGAAGGGCGCGGGAGGGCCTACAATGAGCAGTTCTTC.

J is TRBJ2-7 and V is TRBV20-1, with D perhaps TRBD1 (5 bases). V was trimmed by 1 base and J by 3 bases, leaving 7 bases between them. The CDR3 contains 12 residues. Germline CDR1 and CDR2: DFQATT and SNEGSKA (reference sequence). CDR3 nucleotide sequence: TGCAGTGCTAGAGCAGGGATCTACGAGCAGTACTTC. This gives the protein CSARAGIYEQYF.

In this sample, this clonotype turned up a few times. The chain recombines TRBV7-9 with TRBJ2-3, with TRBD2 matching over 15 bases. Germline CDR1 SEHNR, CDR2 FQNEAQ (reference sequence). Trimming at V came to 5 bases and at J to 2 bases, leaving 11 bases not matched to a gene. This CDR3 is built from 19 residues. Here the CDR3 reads CASSQGRGLAGGSTDTQYF. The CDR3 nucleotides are TGTGCCAGCAGCCAAGGGAGGGGACTAGCGGGGGGTTCCACAGATACGCAGTATTTT.